This entry describes one TCR beta chain. Its target is unknown. This CDR3 comprises 11 residues. The germline V and J ends were trimmed by 1 base and 7 bases, with 8 bases remaining between them. Germline loops: CDR1 GTSNPN, CDR2 SVGIG (reference sequence). The data were produced by immunoSEQ multiplex PCR, yet TCRdb's version contains in-frame clones alone and is incomplete. The sample lists around 300,000 clones, approximately 86% seen once, with around 1% in the top ten. The sample is drawn from a study of cytomegalovirus exposure and HLA in healthy donors. Overall study findings and caveats: According to a subsequent analysis, TCR clusters from the first cohort were inclined to appear together in the roughly 120 validation repertoires. Generally TCR sequences proved uncommon, though certain public TCRs appeared in numerous donors.

The donors were members of the roughly 120-subject validation cohort (separate from the roughly 670-subject first cohort). Sequenced material: PBMCs. The V and J genes are TRBV30 and TRBJ2-7, with D uncertain. This TCR derives from a woman aged 18 to 35 in good health and CMV-seronegative. The CDR3 sequence is CAWSGAWEQYF. Written as DNA, the CDR3 is TGTGCCTGGAGTGGTGCGTGGGAGCAGTACTTC.